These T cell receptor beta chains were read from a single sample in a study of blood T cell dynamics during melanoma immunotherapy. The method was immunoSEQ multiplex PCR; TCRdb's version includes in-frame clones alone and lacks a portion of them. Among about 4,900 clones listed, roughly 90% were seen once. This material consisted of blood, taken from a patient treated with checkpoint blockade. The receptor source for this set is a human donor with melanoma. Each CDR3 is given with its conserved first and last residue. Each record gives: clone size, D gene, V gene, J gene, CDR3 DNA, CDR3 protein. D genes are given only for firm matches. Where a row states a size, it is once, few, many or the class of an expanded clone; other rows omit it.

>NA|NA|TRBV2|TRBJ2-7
TGTGCCAGCAGTGAAGACCACTCCTACGAGCAGTACTTC
CASSEDHSYEQYF
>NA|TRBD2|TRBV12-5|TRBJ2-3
TGTGCTAGTGGTTTGGTACGTAGCGGGGTCGGCACAGATACGCAGTATTTT
CASGLVRSGVGTDTQYF
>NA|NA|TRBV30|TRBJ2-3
TGTGCCTGGAGTGTACAGGGAACAGATACGCAGTATTTT
CAWSVQGTDTQYF
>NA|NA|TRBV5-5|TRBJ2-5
TGTGCCAGCACCCTCCAAGAGACCCAGTACTTC
CASTLQETQYF
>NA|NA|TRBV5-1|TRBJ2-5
TGCGCCAGCAGCTTGGCCTATGAGACCCAGTACTTC
CASSLAYETQYF
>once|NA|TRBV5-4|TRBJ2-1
TGTGCCAGCACCACCGGAGGGGATAGCTCCTACAATGAGCAGTTCTTC
CASTTGGDSSYNEQFF
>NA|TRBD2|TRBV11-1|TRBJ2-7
TGTGCCAGCAGCTATCAGGGACTAGCGGACTCCTACGAGCAGTACTTC
CASSYQGLADSYEQYF
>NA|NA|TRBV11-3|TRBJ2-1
TGTGCCAGCCGACTTGGTGATAGCTCCTACAATGAGCAGTTCTTC
CASRLGDSSYNEQFF
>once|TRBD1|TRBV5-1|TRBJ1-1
TGCGCCAGCGGATCTACAGGGGGTAGAAACACTGAAGCTTTCTTT
CASGSTGGRNTEAFF
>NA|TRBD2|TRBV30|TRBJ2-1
TGTGCCTGGAGTCTAGCGGGAGGGCCGGCAGAAGAGCAGTTCTTC
CAWSLAGGPAEEQFF
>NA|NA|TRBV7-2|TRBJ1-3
TGTGCCAGCAGCTTCCCCGACAAGGGCATATATTTT
CASSFPDKGIYF
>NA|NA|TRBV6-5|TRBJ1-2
TGTGCCAGCAGTTACTCGAGCGCAGGGCACGGTGGCTACACCTTC
CASSYSSAGHGGYTF
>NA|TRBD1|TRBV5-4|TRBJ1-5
TGTGCCAGCAGCTTCGGGACAGGGGGCTTTAGCAATCAGCCCCAGCATTTT
CASSFGTGGFSNQPQHF
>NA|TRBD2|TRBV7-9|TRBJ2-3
TGTGCCAGCCGACTAGCGGGGACAGATACGCAGTATTTT
CASRLAGTDTQYF
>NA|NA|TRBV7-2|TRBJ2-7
TGTGCCAGCAGCTTTCAAGGACTTAACTACGAGCAGTACTTC
CASSFQGLNYEQYF
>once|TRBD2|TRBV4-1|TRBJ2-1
TGCGCCAGCAGCCAAGGACTAGCGGGAGGCCGGAGCAAGAGCTCCTACAATGAGCAGTTCTTC
CASSQGLAGGRSKSSYNEQFF
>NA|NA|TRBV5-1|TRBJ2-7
TGCGCCAGCAGACACGACAACCGGACCAACCTGGCTAGGGAGCAGTACTTC
CASRHDNRTNLAREQYF
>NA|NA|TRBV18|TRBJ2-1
TGTGCCAGCTCACCACCTTTCTTTCAGTTCAATGAGCAGTTCTTC
CASSPPFFQFNEQFF
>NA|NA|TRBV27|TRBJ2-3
TGTGCCAGCACAAAGACCGGCACAGATACGCAGTATTTT
CASTKTGTDTQYF
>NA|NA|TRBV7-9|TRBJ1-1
TGTGCCAGCAGCTTAGTAGGCAGCACTGAAGCTTTCTTT
CASSLVGSTEAFF
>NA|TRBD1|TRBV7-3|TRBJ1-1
TGTGCCAGCAGCTCACAGACAGGGGCCAACACTGAAGCTTTCTTT
CASSSQTGANTEAFF
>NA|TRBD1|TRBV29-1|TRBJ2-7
TGCAGCGCCATACAGGGGAACTCCTACGAGCAGTACTTC
CSAIQGNSYEQYF
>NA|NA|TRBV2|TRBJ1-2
TGTGCCAGCAGTGAAGGGTGGGGAGGCTACACCTTC
CASSEGWGGYTF
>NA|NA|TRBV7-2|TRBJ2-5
TGTGCCAGCAGCTCTATGGCCCAAGAGACCCAGTACTTC
CASSSMAQETQYF
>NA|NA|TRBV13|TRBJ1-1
TGTGCCAGCAGGGAAGAGAGATTTTACACTGAAGCTTTCTTT
CASREERFYTEAFF
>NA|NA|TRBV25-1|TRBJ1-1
TGTGCCAGCAGTCCCCGACTGTCTGGGGGGACTGAAGCTTTCTTT
CASSPRLSGGTEAFF
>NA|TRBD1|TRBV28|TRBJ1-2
TGTGCCAGCAGTCCTATCGGGACAGGGGACTATGGCTACACCTTC
CASSPIGTGDYGYTF
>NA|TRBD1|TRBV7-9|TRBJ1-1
TGTGCCAGCAGCTTAGTTGACGATCCGCTCGACAGGGTGAACACTGAAGCTTTCTTT
CASSLVDDPLDRVNTEAFF
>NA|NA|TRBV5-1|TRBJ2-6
TGCGCCAGCAGCTTGGCCCCACAGTCCGGGGCCAACGTCCTGACTTTC
CASSLAPQSGANVLTF
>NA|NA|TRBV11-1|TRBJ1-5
TGTGCCAGCAGTCAGGACATTCATCAGCCCCAGCATTTT
CASSQDIHQPQHF
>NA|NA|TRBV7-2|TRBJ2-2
TGTGCCAGCAGCTCTAGACAGACCGGTACCGGGGAGCTGTTTTTT
CASSSRQTGTGELFF
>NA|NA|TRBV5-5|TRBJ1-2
TGTGCCAGCAGCTTGGCCCCTGAACCGAGTAACTATGGCTACACCTTC
CASSLAPEPSNYGYTF
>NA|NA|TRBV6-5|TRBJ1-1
TGTGCCAGCTCTCGGGGATGGGTGAACACTGAAGCTTTCTTT
CASSRGWVNTEAFF
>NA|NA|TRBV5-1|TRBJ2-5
TGCGCCAGCAGCTGGTTGGGCAGGGCAGAAGAGACCCAGTACTTC
CASSWLGRAEETQYF
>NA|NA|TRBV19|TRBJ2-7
TGTGCCAGTAGTATAGTACCCGGGGCCTCCTACGAGCAGTACTTC
CASSIVPGASYEQYF
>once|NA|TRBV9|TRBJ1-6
TGTGCCAGCAGCGGTATCGGGATCAGCTCCTATAATTCACCCCTCCACTTT
CASSGIGISSYNSPLHF
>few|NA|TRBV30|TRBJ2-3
TGTGCCTGCCGGTATGGGTTGGAAACGACAGATACGCAGTATTTT
CACRYGLETTDTQYF
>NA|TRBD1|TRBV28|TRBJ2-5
TGTGCCAGCAGTTCCCCGGGACAGCCACAAGAGACCCAGTACTTC
CASSSPGQPQETQYF
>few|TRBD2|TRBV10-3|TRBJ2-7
TGTGCCATCAGACCCTCACTAGCGAGCGAGCAGTACTTC
CAIRPSLASEQYF
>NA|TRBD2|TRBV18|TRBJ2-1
TGTGCCAGCTCACTCGGACTAGCTCGCGGCCATGGTGAGCAGTTCTTC
CASSLGLARGHGEQFF
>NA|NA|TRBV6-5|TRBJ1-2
TGTGCCAGCAGCCTCAGGGAGGGGGGTGGCTACACCTTC
CASSLREGGGYTF
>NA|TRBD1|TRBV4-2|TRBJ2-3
TGTGCCAGCAGCTTGAGAGCAAACAGGGGGTCAGATACGCAGTATTTT
CASSLRANRGSDTQYF
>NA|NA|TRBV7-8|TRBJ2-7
TGTGCCAGCAGCTTAGGTTGGAGCTCCTACGAGCAGTACTTC
CASSLGWSSYEQYF
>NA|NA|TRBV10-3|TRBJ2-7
TGTGCCATCAGTGAGTCTAGGGGTAGGGTCTACGAGCAGTACTTC
CAISESRGRVYEQYF
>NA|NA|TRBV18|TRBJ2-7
TGTGCCAGCTCACCACCGTCGCCTCTCCCCTACGAGCAGTACTTC
CASSPPSPLPYEQYF
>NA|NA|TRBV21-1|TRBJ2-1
TGTGCCAGCAGCAGGAGTAGCGGGAGCTCCTACAATGAGCAGTTCTTC
CASSRSSGSSYNEQFF
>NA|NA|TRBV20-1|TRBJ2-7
TGCAGTGCTATGGGTGGGTACGAGCAGTACTTC
CSAMGGYEQYF
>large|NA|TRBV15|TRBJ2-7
TGTGCCACCAGCAGGGACTACAGGGGTCGCTCCTACGAGCAGTACTTC
CATSRDYRGRSYEQYF
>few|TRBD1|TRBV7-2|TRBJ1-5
TGTGCCAGCAGCCAGGGGGGCAATCAGCCCCAGCATTTT
CASSQGGNQPQHF